This T cell receptor beta chain was captured by sequencing in a study of cytomegalovirus exposure and HLA in healthy donors. Study-level results: Reportedly, diagnosis of cytomegalovirus status by the classifier showed high specificity and sensitivity. The CMV antigen specificity of three CMV-associated chains was confirmed through in vitro analysis.

Repertoires were generated with immunoSEQ multiplex PCR, while TCRdb's copy carries only in-frame clones and drops some. Among hundreds of thousands of clones, roughly 80% were seen once, and the ten largest hold roughly 5.5%. A note on this clone: Its cognate antigen is unknown.

Trimming at V came to 0 bases and at J to 4 bases, leaving 6 bases not matched to a gene. The CDR3 consists of 15 residues. Germline lookup yields CDR1 SGHNT and CDR2 YYREEE (reference sequence). Sequencing was performed on PBMCs. This TCR was sampled from a woman aged 18-30 years in good health and CMV-seronegative. The rearrangement uses TRBV5-4 and TRBJ2-7; 8 bases are a match to TRBD2. The CDR3, as DNA: TGTGCCAGCAGCTTGGATAGGACTAGCCCATACGAGCAGTACTTC. Residues: CASSLDRTSPYEQYF.